These 2 T cell receptor beta chains originate from one sample sequenced in a study of human T cells and chemical hapten exposure. Via MiXCR, TCRdb re-called the RACE reads, giving one row per CDR3 protein. Among a few hundred thousand distinct CDR3 sequences listed, around 7.7% were seen once. Time point specified: pre-sensitization, week 0. Treatment given: therapeutic diphenylcyclopropenone sensitization with weekly scalp DPC. Sequencing used whole blood, obtained in connection with sensitization to the hapten diphenylcyclopropenone (DPC). These receptor sequences come from a young man with alopecia areata. Some clones in this sample may be carry-over from other donors' samples.

This clonotype was observed at least ten times. The genes are TRBV24-1 and TRBJ2-1; 7 positions agree with TRBD1. Trimming cost V 9 bases and J 4 bases; bases outside gene matches: 8. Germline loops: CDR1 KGHDR, CDR2 SFDVKD. The length of the CDR3 is 14 residues. The CDR3 coding sequence is TGTGCCACCGGTCCTCGGGACAGTTACAATGAGCAGTTCTTC. This codes for CATGPRDSYNEQFF.

A few counts support this clonotype. The chain has TRBV7-9 and TRBJ1-1, with D hard to call. The V end was cut by 3 bases, the J end by 4 bases, with 15 bases between. CDR3 length: 15 amino acids. Germline V gene lookup returns CDR1 SEHNR and CDR2 FQNEAQ (reference sequence). CDR3 protein: CASSFYPGKSTEAFF. In DNA form, the CDR3 reads TGTGCCAGCAGCTTTTATCCAGGAAAGTCCACTGAAGCTTTCTTT.